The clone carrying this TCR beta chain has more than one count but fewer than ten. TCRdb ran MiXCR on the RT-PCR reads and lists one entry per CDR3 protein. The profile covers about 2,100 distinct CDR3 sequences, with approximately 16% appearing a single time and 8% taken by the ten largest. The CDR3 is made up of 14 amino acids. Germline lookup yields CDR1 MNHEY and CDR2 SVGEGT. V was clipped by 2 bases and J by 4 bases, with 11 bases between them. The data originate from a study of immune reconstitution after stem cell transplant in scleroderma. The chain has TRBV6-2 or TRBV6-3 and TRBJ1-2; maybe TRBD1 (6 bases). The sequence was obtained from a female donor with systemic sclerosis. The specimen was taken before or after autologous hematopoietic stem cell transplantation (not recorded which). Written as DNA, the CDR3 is TGTGCCAGCAGTTACACGGACAGCTTCTATGGCTACACCTTC. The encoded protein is CASSYTDSFYGYTF.